This T cell receptor beta chain was identified during a study of blood T cells in healthy people across ages. Using a J-beta primer mix together with a sample-barcoded 5' primer, a second PCR was run for about 7 to 12 cycles. With 12 random nucleotides, a template-switch adaptor tagged each individual cDNA molecule. From the 5' RACE reads, TCRdb called clonotypes with MiXCR, one entry per CDR3 protein. The sample contains roughly 1,800,000 distinct CDR3 sequences, just under 50% of which appear only once. Overall study results and limits: Unknown CMV status may confound age-related changes in expanded clones. Diversity of TCR beta per million T cells declined in a roughly linear way with age.

V was trimmed by 1 base and J by 10 bases, leaving 17 bases between them. From germline, CDR1 is SGHTA and CDR2 FQGNSA. This CDR3 has 16 amino acids. Each donor's blood draw was roughly 10 milliliters of peripheral blood. This clonotype was picked up a small number of times. The target antigen is unknown. The sequencing input was blood. The chain couples TRBV7-2 to TRBJ1-6, with D possibly matching TRBD1 (5 bases). The receptor was derived from a woman in her thirties or forties in good health. In nucleotides, the CDR3 is TGTGCCAGCAGCTTAGACCCCGGTCAGGGAATGTCACCCCTCCACTTT. Encoded protein: CASSLDPGQGMSPLHF.